This passage covers 4 T cell receptor beta chains from one sample sequenced in a study of tumor and adjacent non-tumor tissue in lung cancer. Three rounds of nested PCR, following a modified ARM-PCR protocol, produced the TCRbeta library. TCRdb re-analysed the multiplex PCR reads in MiXCR, keeping a single row per CDR3 protein. The data hold 78,000 or so distinct CDR3 sequences, with roughly 80% observed a single time. The template was RNA from unsorted bulk tissue. The sequenced material came from lung tumor tissue. The receptors were sampled from a woman aged 50 to 60 with non-small cell lung cancer.

For this clonotype: A much bigger clone sits one base away, suggesting this may be a read error. CDR3 region: CAWSNETGPYYEQYF. The CDR3 DNA is TGTGCCTGGAGTAATGAGACAGGTCCCTACTACGAGCAGTACTTC. The rearrangement uses TRBV30 and TRBJ2-7; perhaps TRBD1 as D (6 bases). Germline loops: CDR1 GTSNPN, CDR2 SVGIG (reference sequence). The CDR3 spans 15 residues. The V and J ends lost 2 bases and 3 bases respectively, with 17 bases between them.

This clonotype was recorded once. One end of the junction is discordant with germline, which a read error may explain. The DNA of the CDR3 is TGTGGCAGCATCTTAGCCGCAGGACGCACGGGGCCCTACGGGCAGTACTTC. This encodes CGSILAAGRTGPYGQYF. V is TRBV11-2 and J is TRBJ2-7; D might be TRBD1 or TRBD2, each matching 5 bases. The CDR3 sequence is 17 residues long. CDR1 is SGHAT, CDR2 FQNNGV, per germline.

This clonotype was seen once. The chain combines TRBV20-1 with TRBJ2-1; tentative D call: TRBD2 (6 bases). The CDR3 loop spans 15 amino acids. Germline V gene data show CDR1 as DFQATT and CDR2 as SNEGSKA (reference sequence). Deletions cut 6 bases from V and 4 bases from J, with 19 bases between. In nucleotides, the CDR3 is TGCAGTGCCCCCCGGGGTGGCGGGGATTACAATGAGCAGTTCTTC. Its translation is CSAPRGGGDYNEQFF.

As for this clonotype: Since no conserved phenylalanine or tryptophan closes the CDR3, a read error is the likely cause. The chain uses TRBV29-1 and TRBJ2-1; 7 bases are shared with TRBD2. Per germline, CDR1 SQVTM and CDR2 ANQGSEA. J was trimmed by 10 bases and V by 5 bases; bases with no gene match: 20. The CDR3 is made up of 16 amino acids. The CDR3 DNA follows: TGCAGCGTTAACCTTCCAGGCGGGAGAAGCTACGAAGAGCAGTTCCTC. Translating it yields CSVNLPGGRSYEEQFL.